One sample yielded the 9 T cell receptor beta chains listed below, sequenced in a study of tissue T cells after allogeneic stem cell transplantation. Time point specified: mouse harvest day 14 after allogeneic transplant. Each mouse received 10^7 T-cell-depleted marrow cells plus 10^6 splenic CD5+ T cells by tail vein. Produced via immunoSEQ multiplex PCR; TCRdb's table is partial and in-frame only. This sample has around 6,000 clones, with around 48% found just once. The sample was gut tissue. Receptor source: a female BALB/c mouse given C57BL/6 T cells with graft-versus-host disease after an allogeneic hematopoietic cell transplant.

As regards this clone: Gene names are mouse gene names. The read terminates 1 residue ahead of where the CDR3 ends, so the germline J gene completes it. The chain uses TRBV3 and TRBJ2-5, with TRBD2 matching over 7 bases. Germline-derived CDR1 and CDR2 are SNHLY and FYNGKV (reference sequence). The V segment lost 5 bases and the J segment 3 bases; nucleotides outside the gene matches: 2. There are 13 residues in the CDR3. CDR3 bases read: TGTGCCAGCAGCAACTGGGGACAAGACACCCAGTAC. It specifies CASSNWGQDTQY. In full, the CDR3 is CASSNWGQDTQYF.

To note about this clone: Gene names denote mouse genes. The sequenced fragment ends 1 residue before the CDR3 boundary, so the rest is inferred from the germline J gene. The chain links TRBV15 to TRBJ1-3; D is ambiguous. This CDR3 is built from 11 residues. The germline V gene has CDR1 SGHND and CDR2 FRSKSL. V dropped 3 bases and J dropped 3 bases, with 0 bases sitting between them. CDR3 sequence reads: CASSFGNTLYF. The covered CDR3 bases are TGTGCCAGCAGTTTTGGAAATACGCTCTAT.

Notes on this clone: These gene names are mouse names. CDR3 DNA, as far as it was read: TGTGCCAGCTCTCCCCCGGGACAGGTGGGATTATTT. This codes for CASSPPGQVGLF. The full CDR3 protein is CASSPPGQVGLFF. The chain is built from TRBV12-2 and TRBJ1-4, with 8 positions matching TRBD1. The CDR3 end falls 1 residue outside the read, so it is completed with the germline J gene. The CDR3 covers 13 residues. Germline lookup yields CDR1 SGHLS and CDR2 HYDKME. Losses at the gene ends were 2 bases for V and 12 bases for J; bases not matched to a gene: 7.

Worth noting for this clone: The gene names here belong to mouse. Read sequence stops 1 residue before the CDR3 end, and the germline J gene provides the missing end. The chain employs TRBV26 and TRBJ2-3; D remains unclear. CDR1 is KGHPV, CDR2 FQNQEV, per germline (reference sequence). The germline V and J ends were trimmed by 6 bases and 1 base, with 8 bases remaining between them. The CDR3 spans 13 residues. The part of the CDR3 DNA that was read is TGTGCCAGCAGGGCGGCGGGTGCAGAAACGCTGTAT. Translating it yields CASRAAGAETLY. The entire CDR3 protein is CASRAAGAETLYF.

Regarding this clone: Gene and germline names: mouse. The sequenced fragment ends 1 residue before the CDR3 boundary, so the rest is inferred from the germline J gene. The chain recombines TRBV3 with TRBJ2-7; D is perhaps TRBD1 (6 bases). Germline loops: CDR1 SNHLY, CDR2 FYNGKV (reference sequence). The V gene lost 5 bases and the J gene lost 4 bases, with 9 bases spanning the gap. This CDR3 spans 12 amino acids. CDR3 DNA, as far as it was read: TGTGCCAGCAGCCCGGGACAATATGAACAGTAC. Its protein product is CASSPGQYEQY. The CDR3 as a whole reads CASSPGQYEQYF.

About this clone: The germline and genes are mouse ones. The CDR3 end lies 1 residue beyond the end of the read and is filled in from the germline J gene. The V and J genes are TRBV23 and TRBJ1-1; the DNA was not used to check the table's D call, TRBD1. This CDR3 is built from 14 residues. Germline lookup yields CDR1 KGHTA and CDR2 FQNQQP. CDR3 sequence reads: CSSSRDNANTEVFF. The sequenced part of the CDR3 DNA is TGCTCCAGCAGTCGGGACAATGCAAACACAGAAGTCTTC.

To note about this clone: All gene names here are mouse names. The read terminates 1 residue ahead of where the CDR3 ends, so the germline J gene completes it. The gene calls are TRBV4 and TRBJ2-7; D call uncertain. V was trimmed by 6 bases and J by 3 bases, leaving 9 bases between them. Germline-derived CDR1 and CDR2 are LGHDT and YNNKQL (reference sequence). This CDR3 spans 12 amino acids. The sequenced CDR3 bases are TGTGCCAGCAGTGATGCGATCTATGAACAGTAC. The encoded protein is CASSDAIYEQY. The whole CDR3 sequence reads CASSDAIYEQYF.

On this clone itself: Gene labels here are mouse ones. The read ends 1 residue shy of where the CDR3 ends; the end is completed using the germline J gene. This sequence joins TRBV26 and TRBJ2-7; 13 nucleotides align to TRBD2. Germline V lookup: CDR1 KGHPV, CDR2 FQNQEV (reference sequence). V shed 5 bases, J shed 3 bases, and the junction held 7 bases outside the gene matches. The CDR3 runs 16 residues. The CDR3 bases that were read are TGTGCCAGCAGTTCCTTCCGGGACTGGGGGGGCTATGAACAGTAC. Its translation: CASSSFRDWGGYEQY. The full CDR3 protein reads CASSSFRDWGGYEQYF.

This clone was detected a few times. The gene names here belong to mouse. Read coverage stops 1 residue before the CDR3 terminus; the germline J gene supplies the remainder. This sequence joins TRBV12-2 and TRBJ1-4, with no clear D. This CDR3 comprises 14 residues. Germline V gene data show CDR1 as SGHLS and CDR2 as HYDKME. Trimming pared 3 bases from V and 0 bases from J, leaving 7 bases between. Partial CDR3 DNA: TGTGCCAGCTCTTCGACAATTTCCAACGAAAGATTATTT. It yields the protein CASSSTISNERLF. The CDR3 in its entirety is CASSSTISNERLFF.